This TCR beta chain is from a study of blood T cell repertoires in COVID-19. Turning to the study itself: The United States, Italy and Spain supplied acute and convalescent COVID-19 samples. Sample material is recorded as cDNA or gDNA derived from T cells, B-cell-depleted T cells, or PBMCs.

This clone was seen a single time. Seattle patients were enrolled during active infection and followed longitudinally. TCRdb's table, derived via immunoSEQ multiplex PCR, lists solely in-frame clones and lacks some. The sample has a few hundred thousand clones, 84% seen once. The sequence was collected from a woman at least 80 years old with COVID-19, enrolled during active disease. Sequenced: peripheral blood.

CDR3 amino acids: CATSFRDRANNEQFF. CDR3 DNA: TGTGCCACGAGTTTCCGGGACAGGGCCAACAATGAGCAGTTCTTC. J is TRBJ2-1 and V is TRBV2; 9 bases agree with TRBD1. Trimming took 10 bases from V and 5 from J; bases not matched to a gene: 12. The CDR3 covers 15 residues. CDR1 and CDR2 from the germline V gene are SNHLY and FYNNEI.